One sample yielded the 6 T cell receptor beta chains listed below, sequenced in a study of blood T cell repertoires in COVID-19 (dated by TCRdb to about 2020). Preparation of the library involved the immunoSEQ multiplex PCR assay. The immuneACCESS repertoire file appears here via TCRdb, limited to in-frame rearrangements. These files lack a portion of the clones; in checked studies, under half of the deficit traces to unresolved V genes, and the cause of the others is not known. Counted in this sample were 100,000 to 150,000 clones; roughly 90% of them appeared once. The ten largest clones capture around 2% of the sample. Sequences were obtained from peripheral blood. The source of these receptors is a man between 45 and 60 years old with COVID-19, enrolled during active disease.

This clone is a singleton in its sample. This sequence joins TRBV30 and TRBJ1-5; D may be TRBD1 (6 bases). Trimming took 4 bases from V and 4 from J, leaving 11 bases between them. Germline V gene data show CDR1 as GTSNPN and CDR2 as SVGIG (reference sequence). The CDR3 extends over 13 amino acids. The CDR3 loop reads CAWNGGANQPQHF. For the CDR3, the DNA is TGTGCCTGGAACGGGGGGGCGAATCAGCCCCAGCATTTT.

The genes are TRBV18 and TRBJ1-1; unclear D gene. Germline CDR1 KGHSH, CDR2 LQKENI. This CDR3 has 14 residues. V gave up 2 bases and J gave up 0 bases, with 7 bases separating them. CDR3 nucleotides: TGTGCCAGCTCACCAGGCAACCTGAACACTGAAGCTTTCTTT. Translating gives CASSPGNLNTEAFF. The complete variable domain, with remaining parts taken from reference TRBV18 and TRBJ1-1, reads NAGVMQNPRHLVRRRGQEARLRCSPMKGHSHVYWYRQLPEEGLKFMVYLQKENIIDESGMPKERFSAEFPKEGPSILRIQQVVRGDSAAYFCASSPGNLNTEAFFGQGTRLTVV.

The chain carries TRBV30 and TRBJ2-7; 9 nucleotides match TRBD1. The CDR3 consists of 11 residues. Germline V gene data show CDR1 as GTSNPN and CDR2 as SVGIG (reference sequence). The trim removed 7 bases at V and 3 bases at J, leaving 1 base unmatched. CDR3 nucleotide sequence: TGTGCCTCGGACAGGGGCTACGAGCAGTACTTC. Residues: CASDRGYEQYF.

The chain links TRBV3-1 (or the pseudogene TRBV3-2) to TRBJ2-1; the D gene is possibly TRBD1 (5 bases). The CDR3 contains 13 residues. Germline assignment: CDR1 LGHDT and CDR2 YNNKEL (reference sequence). The V gene lost 1 base and the J gene lost 5 bases, with 6 bases spanning the gap. CDR3 sequence: CASSQAGNNEQFF. Here the CDR3 DNA reads TGTGCCAGCAGCCAAGCAGGGAACAATGAGCAGTTCTTC.

This sequence joins TRBV19 and TRBJ1-5, with D tentatively TRBD1 (6 bases). Germline V lookup: CDR1 LNHDA, CDR2 SQIVND (reference sequence). Between the trimmed V and J ends, which lost 7 bases and 0 bases, there was a span of 7 bases. CDR3 length: 13 residues. The CDR3 spells CASKDSSNQPQHF. The CDR3 DNA reads TGTGCCAGTAAGGACAGTAGCAATCAGCCCCAGCATTTT.

The J gene is TRBJ1-2, the V gene TRBV18, with 11 bases aligning to TRBD1. Germline CDR1 reads KGHSH; CDR2 reads LQKENI. This CDR3 has 20 residues. V gave up 3 bases and J gave up 4 bases; unmatched junction bases: 19. The CDR3 DNA is TGTGCCAGCTCACCCCAGGACGACCGGACAGGGGGCGGATTGGCCTATGGCTACACCTTC. Its protein is CASSPQDDRTGGGLAYGYTF.